The 11 T cell receptor beta chains given below trace back to one sample, sequenced in a study of shared clonotypes between healthy human individuals. Clones were sequenced by immunoSEQ multiplex PCR, and TCRdb holds only the in-frame ones, with some missing. The repertoire holds 1.6 million or so clones, with about 98.5% as singletons. Sequencing was carried out using naive CD4+ T cells sorted from blood. Subset reported: CD45RA+ positively selected. The source is a man aged 25 to 40 in good health.

This chain links TRBV7-7 with TRBJ2-7, with D perhaps matching TRBD2 (5 bases). The germline V gene has CDR1 SSHAT and CDR2 FNYEAQ (reference sequence). V was shortened by 2 bases and J by 3 bases, with 14 bases between the two germline ends. The CDR3 has 15 residues. CDR3 residues: CASSLSSGKNYEQYF. CDR3 bases: TGTGCCAGCAGCTTATCTTCCGGGAAAAACTACGAGCAGTACTTC.

The chain couples TRBV29-1 to TRBJ1-3, with D uncertain. The germline V and J ends were trimmed by 3 bases and 0 bases, with 9 bases remaining between them. CDR3 length equals 14 residues. The germline gives CDR1 SQVTM, CDR2 ANQGSEA. The CDR3 here is CSVDPRNSGNTIYF. In nucleotides, the CDR3 is TGCAGCGTTGATCCGAGAAACTCTGGAAACACCATATATTTT.

This chain uses TRBV9 with TRBJ1-1, with 9 nucleotides matching TRBD1. After removal of 7 bases from V and 3 bases from J, the junction contained 7 bases not matched to a gene. The CDR3 contains 14 residues. Germline V gives CDR1 SGDLS, CDR2 YYNGEE. As DNA, the CDR3 is TGTGCCAGCGGAGGTGACAGGGGGGACACTGAAGCTTTCTTT. It specifies CASGGDRGDTEAFF.

The V and J genes are TRBV29-1 and TRBJ2-7; tentatively, D is TRBD2 (5 bases). V was cut by 7 bases and J by 5 bases, with 18 bases left in between. From germline, CDR1 is SQVTM and CDR2 ANQGSEA. The CDR3 contains 13 residues. In nucleotides, the CDR3 is TGCAGCGGATCCGGGATTCTTACTGACGAGCAGTACTTC. Amino acids: CSGSGILTDEQYF.

The chain has TRBV18 and TRBJ2-1, with TRBD1 matching over 8 bases. The length of the CDR3 is 15 residues. CDR1 KGHSH and CDR2 LQKENI come from the germline V gene. V gave up 6 bases and J gave up 6 bases; unmatched junction bases: 10. CDR3 residues: CASSRTGSVGNEQFF. The CDR3 nucleotides read TGTGCCAGCTCGCGGACAGGGTCGGTTGGCAATGAGCAGTTCTTC.

The rearrangement joins TRBV7-2 to TRBJ2-1, with 8 nucleotides matching TRBD2. Looked up from germline, CDR1 is SGHTA and CDR2 is FQGNSA. This CDR3 has 14 residues. Trimming at V came to 3 bases and at J to 6 bases, leaving 4 bases not matched to a gene. CDR3 loop: CASSFQTSVNEQFF. CDR3 nucleotides: TGTGCCAGCAGCTTTCAGACTAGCGTCAATGAGCAGTTCTTC.

As concerns this clone: This sample also contains other DNA sequences that code for the same CDR3. The chain recombines TRBV28 with TRBJ2-7; no clear D. V was cut by 3 bases and J by 2 bases, with 11 bases left in between. Germline values: CDR1 MDHEN, CDR2 SYDVKM. The CDR3 covers 14 residues. CDR3 nucleotides: TGTGCCAGCAGTTTCTCCAGAGCAACCTACGAGCAGTACTTC. This translates into CASSFSRATYEQYF.

The rearrangement uses TRBV30 and TRBJ1-1, with D possibly TRBD1 on 6 matching bases. V was cut by 5 bases and J by 5 bases, with 15 bases left in between. CDR1 is GTSNPN, CDR2 SVGIG, per germline (reference sequence). The CDR3 is made up of 13 amino acids. CDR3 amino acids: CAWERNRVTEAFF. The CDR3 DNA reads TGTGCCTGGGAGAGGAACAGGGTAACTGAAGCTTTCTTT.

The chain carries TRBV10-2 and TRBJ2-5; D gene unclear. V gave up 7 bases and J gave up 2 bases, with 14 bases separating them. This CDR3 has 14 residues. CDR1 and CDR2 from the germline V gene are WSHSY and SAAADI. The CDR3: CASKERGRQETQYF. Here the CDR3 DNA reads TGCGCCAGCAAGGAAAGAGGCCGTCAAGAGACCCAGTACTTC.

The gene calls are TRBV5-1 and TRBJ2-7; no clear D gene. The V end was cut by 2 bases, the J end by 1 base, with 16 bases between. Germline CDR1 and CDR2: SGHRS and YFSETQ. The CDR3 is 16 amino acids. The CDR3 spells CASSFRALEHSYEQYF. The CDR3 coding sequence is TGCGCCAGCAGCTTTAGGGCTCTGGAGCATTCCTACGAGCAGTACTTC.

The chain links TRBV18 to TRBJ2-3, with 11 bases that match TRBD2. This CDR3 is built from 18 residues. The trim removed 3 bases at V and 2 bases at J, leaving 10 bases unmatched. CDR1 KGHSH and CDR2 LQKENI come from the germline V gene. The CDR3 is CASSPTRLAGFDTDTQYF. In DNA, the CDR3 is TGTGCCAGCTCACCGACGCGACTAGCGGGATTTGACACAGATACGCAGTATTTT.